The text below deals with one TCR beta chain. This sample stems from a study of response to subunit inactivated influenza vaccine. In TCRdb, the RT-PCR reads were re-called with MiXCR into one record per CDR3 protein. The sample has approximately 500,000 distinct CDR3 sequences, 10% to 15% seen once. The CDR3 spans 14 residues. Germline V gene lookup returns CDR1 MGHDK and CDR2 SYGVNS. V shed 4 bases and J shed 3 bases, with 10 bases lying between them. The source is a man between 45 and 60 years old who received an inactivated influenza vaccine. Sequences were derived from PBMCs from blood, sampled 45 days after vaccination. The V gene is TRBV25-1, the J gene TRBJ1-5; D remains ambiguous. The CDR3 sequence: CASSGTGYNQPQHF. The CDR3 DNA sequence: TGTGCCAGCAGTGGGACTGGTTACAATCAGCCCCAGCATTTT.